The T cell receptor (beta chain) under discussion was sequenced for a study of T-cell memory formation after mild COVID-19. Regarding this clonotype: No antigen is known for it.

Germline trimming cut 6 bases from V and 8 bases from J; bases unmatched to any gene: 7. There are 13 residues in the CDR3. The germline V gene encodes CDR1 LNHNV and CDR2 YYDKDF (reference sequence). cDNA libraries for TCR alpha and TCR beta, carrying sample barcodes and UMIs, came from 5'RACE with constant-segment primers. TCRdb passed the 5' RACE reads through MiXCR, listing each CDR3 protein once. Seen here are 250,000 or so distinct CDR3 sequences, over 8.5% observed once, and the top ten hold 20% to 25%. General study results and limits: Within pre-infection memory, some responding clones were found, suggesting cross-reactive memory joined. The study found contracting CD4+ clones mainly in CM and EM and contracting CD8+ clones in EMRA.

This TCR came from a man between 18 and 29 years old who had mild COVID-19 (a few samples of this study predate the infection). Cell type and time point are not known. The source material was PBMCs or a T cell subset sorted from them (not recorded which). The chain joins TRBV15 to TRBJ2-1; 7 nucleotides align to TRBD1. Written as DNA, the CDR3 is TGTGCCACCAGTAGACAGGGACAATATGAGCAGTTCTTC. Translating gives CATSRQGQYEQFF.